This TCR beta chain stems from a study of T cells in tumors after PD-1 blockade (dated by TCRdb to the late 2010s). Regarding the study in general: Patients were excluded if they had prior checkpoint blockade, use of systemic immunosuppressants, or recent radiotherapy or other anti-cancer therapy within 4 weeks. While on anti-PD-1 treatment, some of the patients also continued taking daily vismodegib 150 mg. On average, tumor samples yielded 26,066 TCR templates (range about 554-100,000) and fewer than 7,500 unique clonotypes, 15 to 25-fold deeper than single-cell TCR sequencing. RECIST version 1.1 was used to evaluate clinical response. Paired single-cell RNA and TCR sequencing was done in the study on site-matched tumors from patients with BCC or SCC, both before and after anti-PD-1 therapy. The full study reports these points: Clonal replacement was seen only when comparing pre- and post-treatment samples and not when comparing two pre-treatment samples, which argues against artifacts from biopsy timing or location. Roughly 41% of tumor TCR clonotypes were detected in blood, and some novel exhausted tumor clones were observed in pre-treatment blood, which was taken as suggesting peripheral recruitment. Where the novel T cell clones came from was not determined, and possible sources could include lymphoid organs or rare unexpanded clones inside the tumor or in the tumor periphery. Exhausted CD8+ clones expanded after therapy were found to be mostly novel clonotypes undetected pre-treatment, suggesting clonal replacement rather than reinvigoration of pre-existing clones. In squamous cell carcinoma, about half of expanded exhausted clones were novel, compared with 25% to 35% of other expanded CD8+ clones.

Sample time point, as interpreted from the label and publication: after anti-PD-1 therapy. Tumor biopsies were site-matched, taken from the same primary tumor before and after PD-1 blockade. Treatment consisted of either cemiplimab 350 mg every 2 weeks or pembrolizumab 200 mg every 3 weeks. Post-treatment squamous cell carcinoma samples were collected on average 31 days after treatment start, so that early T cell dynamics were captured. For bulk TCRbeta sequencing, genomic DNA was extracted from tumor biopsies or peripheral blood, and input amounts ranged from about 600 ng to 6,004 ng. To detect rare clonotypes with greater sensitivity than single-cell TCR sequencing, bulk TCRbeta sequencing was done on the leftover biopsy material. All patients had histologically proven advanced or metastatic basal or squamous cell carcinoma and were poor candidates for surgical resection. Serial tumor biopsies were taken during anti-PD-1 treatment from the 4 patients comprising the squamous cell carcinoma cohort. Fresh biopsies came from the site of the primary tumor, and part of the tissue was kept in RNAlater for exome and bulk TCR sequencing.

Clipping removes 5 bases from V and 10 bases from J, with 5 as the unmatched junction base count. Taken from cysteine to phenylalanine, the CDR3 has 13 residues. Just the 39-base CDR3 DNA is kept, in frame starting at base 1. Taken from the germline V gene (reference sequence), the CDR1 and CDR2 loops are SEHNR and FQNEAQ. A note on this clone: Its antigen specificity is not known. No base qualities exist here, and no much larger clone lies one base off it.

The immunoSEQ platform was used to carry out deep TCRbeta sequencing. As for the original processing: For further analysis, only productive rearrangements were exported out of the immunoSEQ Analyzer. A two-sided binomial test with a Bonferroni-corrected P below 0.01 was used to call clones that significantly expanded or contracted between timepoints. T cell phenotypes were assigned to bulk TCRbeta clonotypes by matching the clonotypes to single-cell RNA+TCR-seq clones with the same TCRbeta sequence. Using bulk TCR sequencing data, clone enrichment in tumor was calculated by dividing a clone's tumor frequency by the same clone's PBMC frequency. GLIPH was used to group TCRs into specificity groups, clusters of distinct TCRs likely recognizing common antigens via shared CDR3 motifs. Imported from immuneACCESS, the table was reduced by TCRdb to in-frame sequences with V and J called. These copies leave out some clones; in studies compared against another copy, an unresolved V gene accounts for under half, and the cause of the remainder is not known. Clonal size and the V and J genes are those of that table, whereas D and trimming came from the DNA. For this sample there are 13,000 to 15,000 clones; 55% to 80% appear just once. Roughly 30% of the sample rests with the top ten.

The V gene is TRBV7-9 and the J gene is TRBJ1-6; the junction holds 7 bases that match TRBD1. The TCR originated in a human donor with cutaneous squamous cell carcinoma. The source material was tumor tissue, sampled after anti-PD-1 treatment. The CDR3 is CASSPQGYSPLHF. The sequenced DNA is TGTGCCAGCAGCCCACAGGGGTACTCACCCCTCCACTTT.